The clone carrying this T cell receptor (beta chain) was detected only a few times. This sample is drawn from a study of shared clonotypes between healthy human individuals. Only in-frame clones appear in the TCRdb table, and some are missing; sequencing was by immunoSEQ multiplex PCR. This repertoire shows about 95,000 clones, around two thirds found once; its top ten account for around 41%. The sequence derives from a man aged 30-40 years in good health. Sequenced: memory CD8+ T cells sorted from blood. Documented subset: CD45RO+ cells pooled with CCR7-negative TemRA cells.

The CDR3 sequence is CASSYFTQNTEAFF. The CDR3 bases are TGTGCCAGCAGTTACTTTACACAGAACACTGAAGCTTTCTTT. The chain employs TRBV6-5 and TRBJ1-1, with D hard to call. Germline lookup yields CDR1 MNHEY and CDR2 SVGAGI. Trimming pared 1 base from V and 1 base from J, leaving 7 bases between. The CDR3 loop spans 14 amino acids.